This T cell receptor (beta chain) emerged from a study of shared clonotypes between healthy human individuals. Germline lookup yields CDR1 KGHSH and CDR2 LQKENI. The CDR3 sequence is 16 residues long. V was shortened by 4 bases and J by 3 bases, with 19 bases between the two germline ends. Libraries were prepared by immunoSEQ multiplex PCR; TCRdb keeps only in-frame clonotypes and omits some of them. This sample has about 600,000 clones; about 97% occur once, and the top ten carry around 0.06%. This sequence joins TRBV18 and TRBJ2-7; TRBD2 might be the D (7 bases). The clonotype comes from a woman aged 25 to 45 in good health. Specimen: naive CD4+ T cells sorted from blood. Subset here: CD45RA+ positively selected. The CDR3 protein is CASSLTGGRSYYEQYF. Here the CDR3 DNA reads TGTGCCAGCTCACTCACGGGGGGCAGGAGCTACTACGAGCAGTACTTC.